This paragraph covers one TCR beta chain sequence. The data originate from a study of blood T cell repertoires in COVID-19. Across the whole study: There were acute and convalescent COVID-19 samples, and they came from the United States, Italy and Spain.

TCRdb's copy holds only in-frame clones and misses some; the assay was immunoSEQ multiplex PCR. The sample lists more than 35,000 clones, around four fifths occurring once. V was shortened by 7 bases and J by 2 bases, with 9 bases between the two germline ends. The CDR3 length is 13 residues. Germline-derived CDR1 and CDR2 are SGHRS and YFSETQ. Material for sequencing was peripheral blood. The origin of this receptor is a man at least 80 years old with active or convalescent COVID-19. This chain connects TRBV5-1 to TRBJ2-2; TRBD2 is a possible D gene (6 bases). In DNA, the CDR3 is TGCGCCAGCGGGACTCCTAACACCGGGGAGCTGTTTTTT. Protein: CASGTPNTGELFF.